This entry describes one T cell receptor (beta chain). This clonotype was counted only a few times. The antigen it binds to is not known. No base quality values were provided; no much bigger clone lies one nucleotide off. The sample comes from a study of identical twins listed by TCRdb under 2016. In the study overall: To test whether fetal clonotypes persist, this study deep-sequenced TCR alpha and beta repertoires from monozygotic twins, from unrelated adults of various ages, and from cord blood. Replicate twin experiments were performed at different times using different library preparation protocols to rule out contamination.

All donors were healthy Caucasians. The twin cohort comprised three pairs of female monozygotic twins, all aged roughly 18 to 30 years. Peripheral blood mononuclear cells were used as the source from which RNA for TCR libraries was isolated. From its cysteine to its phenylalanine, the CDR3 spans 14 amino acids. Only CDR3 DNA remains: 42 bases, in frame from the first base. Based on the germline V gene, the CDR1 and CDR2 sequences are KGHDR and SFDVKD. V loses 3 bases of germline sequence and J loses 0 bases, and the interval between the two ends is 4 bases. The receptor library was made with 5' RACE. This sample was sequenced with an Illumina HiSeq 2000. A universal primer binding site was added through template switching, and the final cDNA carried a unique molecular identifier so that TCR cDNA molecules could be counted accurately. Specific primers in the conserved constant-segment region were used to synthesize first-strand cDNA for TCR alpha and beta chains. To control for contamination, every cDNA library was double barcoded, receiving both a SMART-Mk sample barcode and Illumina barcodes. TruSeq adapter sequences along with Illumina sample barcodes were introduced in two successive PCR steps. The Illumina HiSeq platform was used with custom primers to sequence TCR alpha and beta cDNA libraries. The published analysis was carried out like this. MiGEC was used to process raw reads and extract unique molecular identifiers, and MiXCR was used to find CDR3 positions. Recombination models were inferred per individual with the repgenHMM and IGoR tools using an EM algorithm. The tcR package in R was used for shared clonotype analysis, with sharing normalized by the product of cloneset sizes. To study raw recombination without the effects of thymic and clonal selection, out-of-frame nonproductive sequences were analyzed. TCRdb handled the public reads itself, with Q25 trimming in fastp and clone calling in MiXCR, and kept productive beta chains. One record per CDR3 amino acid sequence lists the most common genes and DNA. These V and J calls originate from TCRdb's pipeline instead of the authors' own analysis. For this sample there are about 920,000 distinct CDR3 sequences; approximately 13% appear just once. In total, the top ten clones hold around 1.5% of the sample.

The research as a whole found: Invariant T cells such as MAIT and iNKT could partly confound zero-insertion analyses, although diverse VJ usage argued against such confounding for most clonotypes. In beta out-of-frame sequences, excess twin sharing was weaker, because having fewer shared sequences lowered the signal-to-noise ratio. In monozygotic twins, recombination models systematically underestimated out-of-frame TCR alpha sharing, but the models matched the sharing seen between unrelated individuals. Because the same donors could not be followed over many years, conclusions were based on cross-sectional statistical analysis. Compared with coincidental sharing between unrelated individuals, out-of-frame TCR alpha sequences shared between twins showed an excess of sequences with low generation probability. Abundant cord blood beta clonotypes carried fewer insertions; young adult naive repertoires showed a weaker similar trend, while memory repertoires showed none.

The sample was also reused in another study, on yellow fever vaccine responses in identical twins. As the second paper documents: The T cell response to vaccination in identical twins was reported by the authors to appear partly convergent and partly personalized. The study precisely tracked vaccine-responding T cell clones in identical twins.

The source material was PBMCs. The sequence was obtained from a young woman in good health. The rearranged chain carries TRBV24-1 and TRBJ2-2; too little of a D gene remains to name it. CDR3 sequence: CATSDPANTGELFF. The DNA sequence follows: TGTGCCACCAGTGATCCAGCGAACACCGGGGAGCTGTTTTTT.